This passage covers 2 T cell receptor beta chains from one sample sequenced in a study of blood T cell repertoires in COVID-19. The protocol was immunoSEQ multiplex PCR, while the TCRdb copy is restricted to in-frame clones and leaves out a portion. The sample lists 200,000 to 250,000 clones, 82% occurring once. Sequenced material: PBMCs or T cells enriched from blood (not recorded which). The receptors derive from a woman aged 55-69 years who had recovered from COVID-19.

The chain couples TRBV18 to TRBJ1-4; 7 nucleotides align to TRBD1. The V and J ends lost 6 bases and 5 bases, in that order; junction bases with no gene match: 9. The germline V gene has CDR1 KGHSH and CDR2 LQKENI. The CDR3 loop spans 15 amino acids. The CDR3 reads CASSERTGSNEKLFF. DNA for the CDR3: TGTGCCAGCTCGGAGAGGACAGGATCGAATGAAAAACTGTTTTTT.

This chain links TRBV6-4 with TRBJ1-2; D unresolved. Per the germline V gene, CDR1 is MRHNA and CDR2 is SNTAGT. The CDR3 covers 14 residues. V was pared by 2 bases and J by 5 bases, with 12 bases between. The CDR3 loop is CASSDGGSVYGYTF. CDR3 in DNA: TGTGCCAGCAGTGACGGAGGCTCGGTGTATGGCTACACCTTC.